A single sample is the source of the 4 T cell receptor beta chains below, sequenced in a study of read filtering for tumor transcriptome and immune sequencing. This library used roughly 370 ng RNA and molecular barcoded adaptors spanning alpha/delta and beta/gamma chains. TCRdb recomputed calls from the reads with MiXCR, one row per CDR3 protein. Of about 57,000 distinct CDR3 sequences in the sample, 20% to 25% are singletons; the top ten hold roughly 15%. Sequenced input: a population of CD138-negative cells sorted from bone marrow. The receptors were sampled from a donor older than 35 with multiple myeloma.

As to this clonotype: A much larger clone sits a single nucleotide away, making a read error possible. The chain employs TRBV12-3 or TRBV12-4 and TRBJ2-7; 9 nucleotides agree with TRBD1. The CDR3 length is 13 residues. The ends lost 6 bases at V and 5 bases at J; junction bases unmatched: 5. The CDR3 region is CASRGQGAHEQYF. The CDR3 coding sequence is TGTGCCAGCAGGGGACAGGGCGCACACGAGCAGTACTTC.

The sample holds a few counts of this clonotype. The chain combines TRBV29-1 with TRBJ2-5; 8 nucleotides align to TRBD1. Germline assignment: CDR1 SQVTM and CDR2 ANQGSEA. The CDR3 loop spans 11 amino acids. CDR3 loop: CTIDRGETQYF. The CDR3 DNA reads as TGCACCATCGACAGGGGTGAGACCCAGTACTTC.

This clonotype has a handful of counts. The CDR3 here is CASSYSGRGQPQHF. As DNA, the CDR3 is TGTGCCAGCAGTTACTCAGGGCGGGGGCAGCCCCAGCATTTT. The chain couples TRBV6-5 to TRBJ1-5, with a possible D match to TRBD1 (5 bases). The V end lost 0 bases, the J end lost 7 bases, and 10 bases lay between the germline ends. This CDR3 is built from 14 residues. Germline V CDR1 and CDR2: MNHEY, SVGAGI.

There are a few counts of this clonotype. A much larger clone lies a single base off, so this may be a read error. The rearrangement uses TRBV6-5 and TRBJ2-1; D remains unclear. The CDR3 has 13 amino acids. V was trimmed by 7 bases and J by 6 bases, leaving 13 bases between them. Per germline, CDR1 MNHEY and CDR2 SVGAGI. CDR3 coding DNA: TGTGCCAGCAACCCACGAGGTCCCAATGAGCAGTTCTTC. Protein product: CASNPRGPNEQFF.